The 28 T cell receptor beta chains reported below all come from one sample, sequenced in a study of CD8+CD57+ T cells in acquired aplastic anemia. Investigators profiled TCR beta VDJ and CDR3 from genomic DNA template. From the reads, TCRdb called clonotypes with MiXCR, one entry per CDR3 protein. Of around 430,000 distinct CDR3 sequences listed, 25% to 40% are singletons. Previously, flow cytometry had revealed CD8+CD57+ cell expansion in the patients chosen for sequencing. The specimen sequenced was sorted CD4+, CD8+, or CD8+CD57+ T cells (not recorded which) from PBMCs. Receptors originate from a human donor with aplastic anemia.

Note on this clonotype: Given a much more abundant clone one base away, this may be a read error. V gene TRBV20-1 combines with J gene TRBJ1-6, with D possibly matching TRBD1 (5 bases). The germline V gene has CDR1 DFQATT and CDR2 SNEGSKA (reference sequence). The CDR3 totals 12 residues. V lost 6 bases to trimming and J lost 7 bases, with 10 bases between them. CDR3 in amino acids: CSARGRNSPLHF. CDR3 DNA sequence: TGCAGTGCCCGGGGCAGGAATTCACCCCTCCACTTT.

The chain couples TRBV2 to TRBJ2-2, with D uncertain. Trimming pared 6 bases from V and 4 bases from J, leaving 12 bases between. The CDR3 runs to 14 residues. The germline V gene has CDR1 SNHLY and CDR2 FYNNEI. As DNA, the CDR3 is TGTGCCAGCAGCGCGACCTTATTCACCGGGGAGCTGTTTTTT. This gives the protein CASSATLFTGELFF.

The J gene is TRBJ1-4, the V gene TRBV20-1; a weak D match, TRBD1 (6 bases). There are 14 residues in the CDR3. Per the germline V gene, CDR1 is DFQATT and CDR2 is SNEGSKA (reference sequence). This chain's CDR3 is CSTRDTATNEKLFF. The CDR3 nucleotides read TGCAGCACTCGGGACACTGCAACTAATGAAAAACTGTTTTTT.

J is TRBJ1-2 and V is TRBV5-1; D remains unclear. Deletions cut 1 base from V and 2 bases from J, with 12 bases between. Germline lookup yields CDR1 SGHRS and CDR2 YFSETQ. The CDR3 totals 15 residues. Written as DNA, the CDR3 is TGCGCCAGCAGCTTGTCTCAGGCGTTGAACTATGGCTACACCTTC. Its translation: CASSLSQALNYGYTF.

As concerns this clonotype: It may be a read error: a sequence one base away is much more abundant. The chain is built from TRBV7-6 and TRBJ2-2, with D possibly being TRBD2 (5 bases). CDR1 is SGHVS, CDR2 FNYEAQ, per germline. The CDR3 is 13 residues long. CDR3 loop: CASSLGETGELLF. The CDR3 DNA reads TGTGCCAGCAGCTTAGGAGAGACCGGGGAGCTGCTTTTT.

This clonotype was observed a handful of times. This sequence joins TRBV20-1 and TRBJ2-5, with a tentative D call TRBD2 (5 bases). V dropped 2 bases and J dropped 2 bases, with 12 bases sitting between them. CDR1 and CDR2 from the germline V gene are DFQATT and SNEGSKA (reference sequence). This CDR3 spans 14 amino acids. The DNA of the CDR3 is TGCAGTGCTAGACATCCATCGGGGCAAGAGACCCAGTACTTC. Its translation is CSARHPSGQETQYF.

This clonotype was found many times. The rearrangement uses TRBV10-2 and TRBJ2-7; TRBD2 is a possible D gene (5 bases). V was cut by 2 bases and J by 1 base, with 9 bases left in between. The CDR3 extends over 14 amino acids. Per germline, CDR1 WSHSY and CDR2 SAAADI. This CDR3 reads CASSEEGRSYEQYF. The CDR3 DNA sequence: TGCGCCAGCAGTGAGGAGGGTAGATCCTACGAGCAGTACTTC.

This chain links TRBV19 with TRBJ1-1; D remains ambiguous. Trimming pared 5 bases from V and 5 bases from J, leaving 3 bases between. The CDR3 spans 10 residues. The germline V gene has CDR1 LNHDA and CDR2 SQIVND (reference sequence). As DNA, the CDR3 is TGTGCCAGTAGTGAGACTGAAGCTTTCTTT. This encodes CASSETEAFF.

This clonotype showed up many times. The chain joins TRBV7-2 to TRBJ1-6, with 9 positions matching TRBD1. CDR3 length equals 16 residues. The V gene end was trimmed by 1 base and the J gene end by 8 bases; junction bases not matched to a gene: 6. Germline CDR1 SGHTA, CDR2 FQGNSA. CDR3 bases: TGTGCCAGCAGCTTAGTTTTAGGGACAGGGTATTCACCCCTCCACTTT. Protein product: CASSLVLGTGYSPLHF.

This clonotype showed up just a few times. This sequence joins TRBV20-1 and TRBJ1-1; 7 bases are a match to TRBD1. The germline V gene has CDR1 DFQATT and CDR2 SNEGSKA (reference sequence). J gave up 11 bases and V 5 bases, and 8 bases lay outside the gene matches. This CDR3 has 11 residues. The CDR3 DNA is TGCAGTGCTGAAATCGACAGGGACGCTTTCTTT. As protein: CSAEIDRDAFF.

This clonotype has at least ten counts. This rearrangement joins TRBV19 to TRBJ1-5; 7 nucleotides match TRBD1. V lost 1 base, J lost 5 bases, and 2 bases stayed unmatched. The CDR3 consists of 14 residues. Germline lookup yields CDR1 LNHDA and CDR2 SQIVND (reference sequence). The CDR3 nucleotides are TGTGCCAGTAGTATAGGACAGGGTGATCAGCCCCAGCATTTT. This encodes CASSIGQGDQPQHF.

In this sample, this clonotype turned up many times. The V gene is TRBV2, the J gene TRBJ1-6; D is ambiguous. Trimming pared 11 bases from V and 7 bases from J, leaving 12 bases between. Germline lookup yields CDR1 SNHLY and CDR2 FYNNEI. The CDR3 contains 12 residues. The CDR3, as DNA: TGTGCCGTTAAGTGGCGAAATTCACCCCTCCACTTT. This translates into CAVKWRNSPLHF.

At least ten counts were recorded for this clonotype. The chain combines TRBV2 with TRBJ2-2, with 9 bases lining up with TRBD2. Germline CDR1 is SNHLY and CDR2 is FYNNEI. After removal of 8 bases from V and 7 bases from J, the junction contained 5 bases not matched to a gene. The CDR3 has 13 residues. This CDR3 reads CASSREGSGELFF. The CDR3 DNA follows: TGTGCCAGCTCGCGGGAGGGTAGCGGGGAGCTGTTTTTT. Drawing the rest from reference TRBV2 and TRBJ2-2, the complete variable domain is EPEVTQTPSHQVTQMGQEVILRCVPISNHLYFYWYRQILGQKVEFLVSFYNNEISEKSEIFDDQFSVERPDGSNFTLKIRSTKLEDSAMYFCASSREGSGELFFGEGSRLTVL.

The chain uses TRBV4-3 and TRBJ1-4, with unresolved D. CDR3 size: 14 residues. V was trimmed by 3 bases and J by 5 bases, leaving 10 bases between them. Germline CDR1 is LGHNA and CDR2 is YSLEER. CDR3 amino acids: CASSQEARNEKLFF. In DNA form, the CDR3 reads TGCGCCAGCAGCCAGGAGGCGAGAAATGAAAAACTGTTTTTT.

Concerning this clonotype itself: No conserved phenylalanine or tryptophan is present at the end of the CDR3, so a read error is the likely explanation. This chain connects TRBV25-1 to TRBJ2-4; the D call may be TRBD1 or TRBD2 (7 bases each). The CDR3 is made up of 18 amino acids. The V end was cut by 9 bases, the J end by 5 bases, with 29 bases between. Germline V CDR1 and CDR2: MGHDK, SYGVNS. CDR3 amino acids: CASSGRTTGEVRQNIQYC. The CDR3, as DNA: TGTGCCAGTAGCGGGCGGACCACAGGGGAGGTGCGGCAAAACATTCAGTACTGC.

This clonotype was seen many times. The rearrangement uses TRBV2 and TRBJ2-1, with D perhaps TRBD2 (5 bases). The V and J ends lost 4 bases and 6 bases respectively, with 13 bases between them. The CDR3 consists of 14 residues. Germline CDR1 SNHLY, CDR2 FYNNEI. Here the CDR3 reads CASSGISGGNEQFF. DNA for the CDR3: TGTGCCAGCAGTGGGATAAGCGGCGGCAATGAGCAGTTCTTC.

This clonotype was detected many times. The rearrangement links TRBV7-2 to TRBJ2-7; 7 nucleotides agree with TRBD1. The CDR3 runs 15 residues. Germline V CDR1 and CDR2: SGHTA, FQGNSA. Trimming at V came to 6 bases and at J to 3 bases, leaving 11 bases not matched to a gene. Here the CDR3 DNA reads TGTGCCAGCAGTACCGACAGGGCGATCTACTACGAGCAGTACTTC. The encoded protein is CASSTDRAIYYEQYF.

The rearrangement joins TRBV19 to TRBJ2-1, with 8 bases matching TRBD2. V was pared by 5 bases and J by 7 bases, with 10 bases of the junction left unmatched. CDR1 and CDR2 from the germline V gene are LNHDA and SQIVND (reference sequence). CDR3 length equals 15 residues. CDR3 amino acids: CASSGLSGSMNEQFF. CDR3 nucleotide sequence: TGTGCCAGTAGTGGACTCAGCGGGAGTATGAATGAGCAGTTCTTC. The full variable domain, completed using reference TRBV19 and TRBJ2-1, is DGGITQSPKYLFRKEGQNVTLSCEQNLNHDAMYWYRQDPGQGLRLIYYSQIVNDFQKGDIAEGYSVSREKKESFPLTVTSAQKNPTAFYLCASSGLSGSMNEQFFGPGTRLTVL.

The chain carries TRBV6-1 and TRBJ1-1; D is perhaps TRBD1 (6 bases). Trimming pared 6 bases from V and 10 bases from J, leaving 18 bases between. The CDR3 runs 13 residues. CDR1 MNHNS and CDR2 SASEGT come from the germline V gene. The CDR3 loop is CASRRRTEKGAFF. CDR3 DNA: TGTGCCAGCAGGAGGCGGACAGAGAAGGGAGCTTTCTTT.

The V call is TRBV11-3, the J call TRBJ2-1; D gene uncertain. V lost 2 bases to trimming and J lost 6 bases, with 11 bases between them. This CDR3 has 14 residues. Germline V CDR1 and CDR2: SGHNT, YENEEA. CDR3 amino acids: CASSLYGLSNEQFF. CDR3 nucleotides: TGTGCCAGCAGCTTATACGGTCTAAGCAATGAGCAGTTCTTC.

This clonotype occurred many times. The chain employs TRBV10-3 and TRBJ2-7, with a possible D match to TRBD2 (5 bases). Germline V lookup: CDR1 ENHRY, CDR2 SYGVKD. V was pared by 7 bases and J by 4 bases, with 14 bases between. The CDR3 loop spans 13 amino acids. This CDR3 is CAIKEDWGYEQYF. The CDR3 DNA is TGTGCCATCAAGGAGGACTGGGGTTACGAGCAGTACTTC.

This clonotype was found a few times. The junction shows a germline mismatch at one end, possibly a read error. This rearrangement joins TRBV19 to TRBJ1-5, with a weak D call TRBD1 (6 bases). Germline V gene data show CDR1 as LNHDA and CDR2 as SQIVND (reference sequence). The CDR3 has 15 amino acids. CDR3 DNA sequence: TGTGCCAGTACGGGGGGGCAGAATAGCGATCAGCCCCAGCATTTT. Encoded protein: CASTGGQNSDQPQHF. Supplemented by reference TRBV19 and TRBJ1-5, the full variable domain reads DGGITQSPKYLFRKEGQNVTLSCEQNLNHDAMYWYRQDPGQGLRLIYYSQIVNDFQKGDIAEGYSVSREKKESFPLTVTSAQKNPTAFYLCASTGGQNSDQPQHFGDGTRLSIL.

This clonotype appeared many times. The chain couples TRBV10-3 to TRBJ2-2; D may be TRBD1 (6 bases). Germline lookup yields CDR1 ENHRY and CDR2 SYGVKD. The CDR3 contains 18 residues. V was shortened by 0 bases and J by 7 bases, with 21 bases between the two germline ends. CDR3 residues: CAISESSPDSGVNGELFF. For the CDR3, the DNA is TGTGCCATCAGTGAGTCGAGTCCAGACTCAGGGGTAAACGGGGAGCTGTTTTTT.

This chain links TRBV29-1 with TRBJ2-3; TRBD2 matches 8 bases. The V segment lost 8 bases and the J segment 1 base; nucleotides outside the gene matches: 8. This CDR3 spans 14 amino acids. Germline lookup yields CDR1 SQVTM and CDR2 ANQGSEA. DNA for the CDR3: TGCAGCTCCCGGGCAGCGGGGGGCACAGATACGCAGTATTTT. Translation gives CSSRAAGGTDTQYF.

The chain joins TRBV30 to TRBJ1-6, with 7 bases aligning to TRBD1. Germline CDR1 GTSNPN, CDR2 SVGIG (reference sequence). The CDR3 consists of 14 residues. V trimming: 0 bases; J trimming: 9 bases; junction bases outside the gene matches: 5. The chain's CDR3 is CAWSVVQGGSPLHF. The CDR3 DNA follows: TGTGCCTGGAGTGTCGTCCAGGGGGGTTCACCCCTCCACTTT.

This clonotype was found many times. The rearrangement links TRBV5-6 to TRBJ2-5, with D possibly TRBD2 on 6 matching bases. Germline V gives CDR1 SGHDT, CDR2 YYEEEE. The CDR3 covers 14 residues. V gave up 0 bases and J gave up 4 bases, with 10 bases separating them. Here the CDR3 DNA reads TGTGCCAGCAGCTTGGCGGGAGTGGTAGAGACCCAGTACTTC. Its protein product is CASSLAGVVETQYF. The variable domain in full, with the rest retrieved from reference TRBV5-6 and TRBJ2-5, is DAGVTQSPTHLIKTRGQQVTLRCSPKSGHDTVSWYQQALGQGPQFIFQYYEEEERQRGNFPDRFSGHQFPNYSSELNVNALLLGDSALYLCASSLAGVVETQYFGPGTRLLVL.

This clonotype appeared a few times. The rearrangement links TRBV30 to TRBJ1-5, with D unresolved. This CDR3 comprises 13 residues. Trimming removed 1 base at V and 7 bases at J, with 11 bases between. CDR1 is GTSNPN, CDR2 SVGIG, per germline (reference sequence). Here the CDR3 DNA reads TGTGCCTGGAGTGAGCAGCCGGGACAGCCCCAGCATTTT. Protein: CAWSEQPGQPQHF.

In DNA, the CDR3 is TGCGCCAGCAGCCAAGATAAGGCCTACTATGGCTACACCTTC. Its protein product is CASSQDKAYYGYTF. V and J are TRBV4-3 and TRBJ1-2; D gene ambiguous. The V end was cut by 0 bases, the J end by 3 bases, with 8 bases between. Looked up from germline, CDR1 is LGHNA and CDR2 is YSLEER. This CDR3 is 14 amino acids long.